A selection of T cell receptor beta chains follows, all from one sample in a study of blood T cell repertoires in COVID-19. TCRdb keeps only in-frame clones here, not all; method: immunoSEQ multiplex PCR. The sample records 390,000 or so clones, around 89% being singletons. Source material: peripheral blood. Source of these receptors: a man between 18 and 29 years old with active or convalescent COVID-19. The CDR3 runs from the conserved cysteine through the conserved F or W. A D gene is named only where the DNA matches it firmly. A row's size may be missing; if present it is once, few, many or a size class.

j_call	v_call	clone_size	d_call	cdr3_aa	cdr3_nt
TRBJ2-2	TRBV25-1	NA	TRBD1	CASRTGAGELFF	TGTGCCAGCAGAACAGGGGCCGGGGAGCTGTTTTTT
TRBJ1-2	TRBV6-6	NA	NA	CASSTRGYGYTF	TGTGCCAGCAGTACAAGAGGGTATGGCTACACCTTC
TRBJ2-7	TRBV4-2	NA	NA	CASSQSWTLVYEQYF	TGTGCCAGCAGCCAATCCTGGACACTTGTCTACGAGCAGTACTTC
TRBJ2-5	TRBV5-1	NA	TRBD1	CASSVTGTQETQYF	TGCGCCAGCAGCGTGACAGGGACCCAAGAGACCCAGTACTTC
TRBJ2-5	TRBV9	NA	NA	CASSAGTAVHRLASSQETQYF	TGTGCCAGCAGCGCCGGGACAGCCGTCCACAGGCTAGCGAGTAGCCAAGAGACCCAGTACTTC
TRBJ2-1	TRBV2	NA	TRBD1	CARDRVDNEQFF	TGTGCCCGGGACAGGGTTGACAATGAGCAGTTCTTC
TRBJ2-7	TRBV3-1/TRBV3-2	once	TRBD1	CASSLQTGAYEQYF	TGTGCCAGCAGCTTACAGACAGGGGCCTACGAGCAGTACTTC
TRBJ2-5	TRBV9	few	NA	CASSVGGDRRETQYF	TGTGCCAGCAGCGTAGGGGGGGACCGGAGGGAGACCCAGTACTTC
TRBJ2-1	TRBV29-1	NA	TRBD2	CSCGRTSYNEQFF	TGCAGTTGCGGGAGAACCTCCTACAATGAGCAGTTCTTC
TRBJ1-2	TRBV20-1	NA	NA	CSASIGGRAYGYTF	TGCAGTGCTAGTATAGGGGGTCGTGCCTATGGCTACACCTTC
TRBJ2-7	TRBV28	few	NA	CASRRGHSSSAYEQYF	TGTGCCAGCAGGAGGGGACACTCGTCCTCGGCTTACGAGCAGTACTTC
TRBJ1-4	TRBV6-5	NA	NA	CASRRDTFNEKLFF	TGTGCCAGCAGACGGGACACCTTTAATGAAAAACTGTTTTTT
TRBJ2-7	TRBV18	once	TRBD2	CASSPPWGGGNTYEQYF	TGTGCCAGCTCACCACCGTGGGGCGGGGGGAACACCTACGAGCAGTACTTC
TRBJ2-1	TRBV2	NA	NA	CASSERLEPQQFF	TGTGCCAGCAGTGAACGACTAGAGCCACAGCAGTTCTTC